These T cell receptor beta chains were read from a single sample in a study of PD-L1 blockade in urothelial cancer. Measured with immunoSEQ multiplex PCR; TCRdb has only the in-frame clones, and not every one. The table lists 40,000 to 45,000 clones, roughly 91% of them singletons, with 13% to 15% in the top ten. This sample comprised PBMCs, obtained around atezolizumab (anti-PD-L1) treatment. The receptors come from a woman in her sixties or seventies with urothelial cancer. CDR3s include the opening cysteine and the closing phenylalanine or tryptophan. Each record gives: J gene, D gene, V gene, CDR3 protein. A D gene is named only where the DNA matches it firmly.

J: TRBJ1-1; D: NA; V: TRBV15; CDR3: CATSSEGGDTEAFF
J: TRBJ1-5; D: TRBD1; V: TRBV18; CDR3: CASSLAGTGIDQPQHF
J: TRBJ2-7; D: NA; V: TRBV23-1; CDR3: CASSQLNRVTYEQYF
J: TRBJ1-5; D: NA; V: TRBV28; CDR3: CASSPSKGTYQPQHF
J: TRBJ2-3; D: TRBD1; V: TRBV2; CDR3: CASRLIVDRASTDTQYF
J: TRBJ2-1; D: TRBD2; V: TRBV28; CDR3: CATSIGLAGGDEQFF
J: TRBJ2-6; D: TRBD2; V: TRBV4-1; CDR3: CASSQDQNSGRASGANVLTF
J: TRBJ2-5; D: NA; V: TRBV18; CDR3: CASSPRTQYQETQYF
J: TRBJ2-7; D: NA; V: TRBV27; CDR3: CASSSEYRYEQYF
J: TRBJ1-2; D: NA; V: TRBV6-5; CDR3: CASSDDPGLRGYTF
J: TRBJ2-5; D: NA; V: TRBV5-6; CDR3: CASSFRGVETQYF
J: TRBJ2-7; D: NA; V: TRBV7-6; CDR3: CASSDSTTYEQYF
J: TRBJ2-3; D: TRBD2; V: TRBV27; CDR3: CASSELAGSFLSTDTQYF
J: TRBJ2-5; D: TRBD2; V: TRBV5-1; CDR3: CASTRTSTPGETQYF
J: TRBJ2-7; D: NA; V: TRBV6-5; CDR3: CASGEVGYEQYF
J: TRBJ1-4; D: NA; V: TRBV9; CDR3: CASSVGSVNEKLFF